The 3 T cell receptor beta chains below all came from one sample that was sequenced in a study of OX40 agonist ivuxolimab in advanced cancers. Profiling relied on immunoSEQ multiplex PCR, and the TCRdb table lists in-frame clones only, not all of them. The profile shows approximately 76,000 clones, 85% of them singletons. The sequencing used CD4+ or CD8+ T cells sorted from blood, collected in a trial of the OX40 agonist ivuxolimab. Every receptor here comes from an adult with an advanced solid tumor such as melanoma, head and neck, liver or kidney cancer.

V gene TRBV7-6 combines with J gene TRBJ2-1; D unresolved. CDR1 is SGHVS and CDR2 is FNYEAQ in the germline V gene. This CDR3 region has 17 residues. V dropped 0 bases and J dropped 6 bases, with 18 bases sitting between them. This chain's CDR3 is CASSLARVVVGSNEQFF. The CDR3 DNA is TGTGCCAGCAGCTTAGCAAGGGTGGTGGTGGGGTCCAATGAGCAGTTCTTC.

The sample holds one count of this clone. The chain employs TRBV7-2 and TRBJ1-4; 7 positions agree with TRBD1. The ends lost 5 bases at V and 7 bases at J; junction bases unmatched: 10. Germline values: CDR1 SGHTA, CDR2 FQGNSA. This CDR3 is 15 amino acids long. The CDR3, as DNA: TGTGCCAGCAGCCCACCAGGGGGATTTCGTGAAAAACTGTTTTTT. This sequence encodes CASSPPGGFREKLFF.

The chain is built from TRBV18 and TRBJ2-1; D uncertain. CDR1 and CDR2 (germline): KGHSH, LQKENI. The CDR3 extends over 14 amino acids. Trimming took off 3 bases at V and 0 bases at J, with 6 bases between the two ends. The CDR3: CASSPSGSYNEQFF. CDR3 DNA sequence: TGTGCCAGCTCACCTTCAGGCTCCTACAATGAGCAGTTCTTC.